Listed below are T cell receptor beta chains from one sample, sequenced in a study of T cells after posttransplantation cyclophosphamide. Sequenced by immunoSEQ multiplex PCR; TCRdb stores in-frame clones only, minus some. The repertoire holds just over 65,000 clones, just over 90% seen once, with under 3% in the top ten. Material: PBMCs. The receptors were sampled from a woman aged 25 to 39 in good health and a related stem cell transplant donor. Both conserved end residues are part of each CDR3. D genes are given only for firm matches. The size field is filled for only some rows; it gives once, few, many or a size class.

D gene	V gene	J gene	clone size	CDR3 protein	CDR3 DNA
.	TRBV27	TRBJ2-7	.	CASSADAGGYRQYF	TGTGCCAGCAGTGCCGACGCCGGGGGCTACCGGCAGTACTTC
.	TRBV4-2	TRBJ2-2	.	CASSLSGRNTGELFF	TGTGCCAGCAGCCTCTCGGGACGGAACACCGGGGAGCTGTTTTTT
.	TRBV27	TRBJ2-1	.	CASSDRLDGYNEQFF	TGTGCCAGCAGCGACAGGTTAGATGGGTACAATGAGCAGTTCTTC
.	TRBV13	TRBJ1-1	.	CASSPYSGTRRSEAFF	TGTGCCAGCAGCCCCTACTCCGGGACCCGGCGGTCTGAAGCTTTCTTT
TRBD1	TRBV4-3	TRBJ1-4	.	CASSQDQGDREKLFF	TGCGCCAGCAGCCAAGACCAGGGGGACAGGGAAAAACTGTTTTTT
.	TRBV19	TRBJ1-5	.	CASSIDAAYSNQPQHF	TGTGCCAGTAGTATAGACGCAGCTTATAGCAATCAGCCCCAGCATTTT
.	TRBV10-3	TRBJ1-2	once	CAIGRGSLGYTF	TGTGCCATCGGGAGGGGTTCCCTTGGCTACACCTTC
.	TRBV21-1	TRBJ1-5	.	CASSKSTPEPAHACQRASNQPQHF	TGTGCCAGCAGCAAAAGTACACCGGAACCCGCTCACGCCTGTCAAAGGGCGAGCAATCAGCCCCAGCATTTT
.	TRBV6-1	TRBJ1-1	.	CASSPAGGPYTEAFF	TGTGCCAGCAGTCCTGCCGGGGGACCCTACACTGAAGCTTTCTTT
.	TRBV5-1	TRBJ1-1	.	CASSLAVNTEAFF	TGCGCCAGCAGCTTGGCGGTGAACACTGAAGCTTTCTTT
.	TRBV9	TRBJ2-3	.	CASSSGTPRDTQYF	TGTGCCAGCAGCTCCGGGACCCCGAGAGATACGCAGTATTTT
.	TRBV12-2	TRBJ2-3	.	CASRFGNSGGVSTDTQYF	TGTGCAAGTCGCTTTGGGAATAGCGGGGGGGTAAGCACAGATACGCAGTATTTT
.	TRBV10-1	TRBJ2-3	.	CASSGRGHSTDTQYF	TGCGCCAGCAGTGGGCGGGGTCACAGCACAGATACGCAGTATTTT